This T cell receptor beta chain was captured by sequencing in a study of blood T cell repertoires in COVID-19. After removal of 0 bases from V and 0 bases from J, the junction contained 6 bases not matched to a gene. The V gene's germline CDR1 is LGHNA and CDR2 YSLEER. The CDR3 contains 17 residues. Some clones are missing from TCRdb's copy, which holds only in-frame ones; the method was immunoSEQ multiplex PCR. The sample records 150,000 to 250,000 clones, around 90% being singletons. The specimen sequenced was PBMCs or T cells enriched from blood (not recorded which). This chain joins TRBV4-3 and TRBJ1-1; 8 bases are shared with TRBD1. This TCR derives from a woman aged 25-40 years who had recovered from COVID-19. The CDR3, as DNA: TGCGCCAGCAGCCAAGATAGTAGGACAGGGATGAACACTGAAGCTTTCTTT. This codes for CASSQDSRTGMNTEAFF.